The 5 T cell receptor beta chains presented below share a single source sample, sequenced in a study of OX40 agonist ivuxolimab in advanced cancers. Produced via immunoSEQ multiplex PCR; TCRdb's table is partial and in-frame only. Of approximately 50,000 clones listed, roughly four fifths are singletons. The sample consisted of CD4+ or CD8+ T cells sorted from blood, taken in a trial of the OX40 agonist ivuxolimab. The receptors stem from an adult with an advanced solid tumor such as melanoma, head and neck, liver or kidney cancer.

V usage is TRBV21-1 and J usage is TRBJ2-7; the D call of TRBD1 is as the table states it, not checked on the DNA. TRBV21-1 is given as a pseudogene. This CDR3 comprises 21 residues. The CDR3 bases are TGTGCCAGCAGCAAAGTTGGGGGGACAGGCCTTAGGTTTCCGGCGAGGGACGAGCAGTACTTC. This codes for CASSKVGGTGLRFPARDEQYF.

This clone was counted a single time. The V and J genes are TRBV6-5 and TRBJ2-1; the match to TRBD2 covers 7 bases. With 6 bases clipped from V and 4 bases from J, the junction kept 9 bases outside the gene matches. The germline CDR1 and CDR2 sequences are MNHEY and SVGAGI. This CDR3 spans 15 amino acids. CDR3 sequence: CASSKRDYLYNEQFF. The CDR3 DNA follows: TGTGCCAGCAGCAAAAGGGACTACCTGTACAATGAGCAGTTCTTC.

The genes are TRBV25-1 and TRBJ2-7; perhaps TRBD2 as D (6 bases). Trimming cost V 3 bases and J 2 bases, with 17 bases left between them. The germline gives CDR1 MGHDK, CDR2 SYGVNS. The CDR3 contains 16 residues. CDR3 DNA sequence: TGTGCCAGCAGTGACTCTTTGTCCGGAGGGACCTACGAGCAGTACTTC. Protein: CASSDSLSGGTYEQYF.

V and J are TRBV7-8 and TRBJ1-1; D ambiguous. The V and J ends lost 2 bases and 1 base respectively, with 8 bases between them. Germline values: CDR1 SGHVS, CDR2 FQNEAQ. The CDR3 is 14 amino acids. The CDR3 nucleotides are TGTGCCAGCAGCTTACGGCGGGCGAACACTGAAGCTTTCTTT. It translates to CASSLRRANTEAFF.

The CDR3 here is CASSYNLAETQYF. The CDR3 coding sequence is TGTGCCAGCAGTTATAATCTCGCGGAGACCCAGTACTTC. The gene calls are TRBV6-5 and TRBJ2-5; D remains unclear. Trimming removed 3 bases from V and 5 bases from J, with 10 bases in between. Germline CDR1 MNHEY, CDR2 SVGAGI. The CDR3 has 13 residues.